This section outlines one TCR beta chain sequence together with its context. Its antigen is unidentified. This entry comes from a study of regulatory T cells in long-lasting Graves disease. General study points: When disease was persistent, TRBV28, TRBJ1-2 and TRBJ2-5 were the favored segments.

The germline V and J ends were trimmed by 4 bases and 2 bases, with 16 bases remaining between them. The CDR3 extends over 16 amino acids. Per the germline V gene, CDR1 is LGHDT and CDR2 is YNNKEL (reference sequence). As to time point: newly diagnosed GD, antithyroid drugs for less than 3 months. PBMC RNA served as the TCR library source. Patients met American Thyroid Association criteria for Graves' disease. Arm-PCR with iRepertoire HTBI primers amplified the CDR3 regions for these TCR beta libraries. In TCRdb, the multiplex PCR reads were re-called with MiXCR into one record per CDR3 protein. The sample has a few hundred thousand distinct CDR3 sequences; 15% to 20% are singletons. The same sample was also studied in work on T cells in Graves' hyperthyroidism and ophthalmopathy.

The material was peripheral blood mononuclear cells (PBMCs), obtained at new diagnosis, from a patient treated with antithyroid drugs. The rearrangement joins TRBV3-1 to TRBJ2-3, with a possible D match to TRBD1 (6 bases). The sequence derives from a young woman with Graves disease. CDR3 amino acids: CASSREVGANTDTQYF. The DNA for the CDR3 is TGTGCCAGCAGCCGAGAAGTGGGGGCAAACACAGATACGCAGTATTTT.